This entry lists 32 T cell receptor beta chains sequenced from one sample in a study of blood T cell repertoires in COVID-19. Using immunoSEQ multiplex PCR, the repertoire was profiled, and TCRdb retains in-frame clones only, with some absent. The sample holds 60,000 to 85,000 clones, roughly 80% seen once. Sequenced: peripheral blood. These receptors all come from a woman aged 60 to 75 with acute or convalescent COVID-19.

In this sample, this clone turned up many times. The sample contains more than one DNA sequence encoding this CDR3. This chain's CDR3 is CASSAPSPNTEAFF. DNA of the CDR3: TGTGCCAGCAGCGCACCTAGCCCTAACACTGAAGCTTTCTTT. The chain has TRBV7-8 and TRBJ1-1; D is unclear. The V end was cut by 5 bases, the J end by 2 bases, with 12 bases between. The germline V gene encodes CDR1 SGHVS and CDR2 FQNEAQ. This CDR3 contains 14 residues.

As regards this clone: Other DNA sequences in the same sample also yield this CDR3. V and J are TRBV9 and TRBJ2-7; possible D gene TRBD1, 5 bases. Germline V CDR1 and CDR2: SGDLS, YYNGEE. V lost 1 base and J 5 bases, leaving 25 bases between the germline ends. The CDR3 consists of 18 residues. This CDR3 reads CASSVKTTVDRTIDEQYV. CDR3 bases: TGTGCCAGCAGCGTAAAAACGACAGTAGACAGAACCATCGACGAGCAGTACGTC.

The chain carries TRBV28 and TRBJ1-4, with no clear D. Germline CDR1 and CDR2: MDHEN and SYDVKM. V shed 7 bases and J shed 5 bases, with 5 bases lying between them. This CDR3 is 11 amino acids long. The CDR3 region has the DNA TGTGCCAGCACCTTAAATGAAAAACTGTTTTTT. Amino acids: CASTLNEKLFF.

The CDR3 DNA is TGTGCCAGCAGTTACACAGGGTTGTCGGTTACTGAAGCTTTCTTT. Its protein product is CASSYTGLSVTEAFF. The chain carries TRBV6-5 and TRBJ1-1; D possibly corresponds to TRBD1 (6 bases). CDR1 and CDR2 from the germline V gene are MNHEY and SVGAGI. V lost 2 bases to trimming and J lost 5 bases, with 15 bases between them. The length of the CDR3 is 15 residues.

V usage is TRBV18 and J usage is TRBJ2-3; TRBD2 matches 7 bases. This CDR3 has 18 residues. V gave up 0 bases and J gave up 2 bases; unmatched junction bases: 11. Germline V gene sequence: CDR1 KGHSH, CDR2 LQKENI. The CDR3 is CASSPPRIARGNTDTQYF. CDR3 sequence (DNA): TGTGCCAGCTCACCACCTCGGATCGCGCGGGGGAACACAGATACGCAGTATTTT.

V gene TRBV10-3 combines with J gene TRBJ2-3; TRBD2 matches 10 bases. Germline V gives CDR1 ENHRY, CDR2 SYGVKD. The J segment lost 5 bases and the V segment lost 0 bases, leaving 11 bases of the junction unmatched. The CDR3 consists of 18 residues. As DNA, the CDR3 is TGTGCCATCAGTGAGTCGACCTCTAGCGGGGGCTGGAAAGATACGCAGTATTTT. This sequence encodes CAISESTSSGGWKDTQYF.

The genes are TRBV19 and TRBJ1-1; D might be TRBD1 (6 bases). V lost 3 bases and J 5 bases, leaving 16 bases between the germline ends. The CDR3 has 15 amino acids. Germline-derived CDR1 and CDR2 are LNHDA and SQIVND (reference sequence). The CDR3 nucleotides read TGTGCCAGTAGTATGGAGGGGGGGCGAGGGACTGAAGCTTTCTTT. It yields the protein CASSMEGGRGTEAFF.

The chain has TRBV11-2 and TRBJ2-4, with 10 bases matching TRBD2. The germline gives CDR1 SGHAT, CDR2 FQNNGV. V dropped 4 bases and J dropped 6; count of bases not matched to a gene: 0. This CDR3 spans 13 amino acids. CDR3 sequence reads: CASSSSGGNIQYF. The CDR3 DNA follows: TGTGCCAGCAGCTCTAGCGGGGGAAACATTCAGTACTTC.

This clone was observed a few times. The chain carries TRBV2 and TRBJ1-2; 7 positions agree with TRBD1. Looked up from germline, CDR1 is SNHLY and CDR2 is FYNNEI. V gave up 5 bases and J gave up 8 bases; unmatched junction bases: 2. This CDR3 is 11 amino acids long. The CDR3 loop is CASSNRGGYTF. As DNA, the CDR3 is TGTGCCAGCAGTAACAGGGGCGGCTACACCTTC. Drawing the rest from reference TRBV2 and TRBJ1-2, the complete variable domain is EPEVTQTPSHQVTQMGQEVILRCVPISNHLYFYWYRQILGQKVEFLVSFYNNEISEKSEIFDDQFSVERPDGSNFTLKIRSTKLEDSAMYFCASSNRGGYTFGSGTRLTVV.

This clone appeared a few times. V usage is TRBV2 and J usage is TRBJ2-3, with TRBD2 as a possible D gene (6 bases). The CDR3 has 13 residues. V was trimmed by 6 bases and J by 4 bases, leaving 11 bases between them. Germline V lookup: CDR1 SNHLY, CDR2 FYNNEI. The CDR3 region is CASSATRSDTQYF. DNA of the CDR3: TGTGCCAGCAGCGCGACTAGATCAGATACGCAGTATTTT.

CDR3 nucleotide sequence: TGTGCCAGCAGCTTGGCGGCGGCAGAAGCTTTCTTT. Protein product: CASSLAAAEAFF. V usage is TRBV5-5 and J usage is TRBJ1-1, with D uncertain. CDR3 length: 12 amino acids. V lost 0 bases to trimming and J lost 8 bases, with 8 bases between them. Germline V gene sequence: CDR1 SGHKS, CDR2 YYEKEE (reference sequence). Drawing the rest from reference TRBV5-5 and TRBJ1-1, the complete variable domain is DAGVTQSPTHLIKTRGQQVTLRCSPISGHKSVSWYQQVLGQGPQFIFQYYEKEERGRGNFPDRFSARQFPNYSSELNVNALLLGDSALYLCASSLAAAEAFFGQGTRLTVV.

CDR3 in DNA: TGTGCCAGCAGTACTACAGGGGTTAGCAATCAGCCCCAGCATTTT. Its protein product is CASSTTGVSNQPQHF. V usage is TRBV5-6 and J usage is TRBJ1-5; 7 positions match TRBD1. The germline CDR1 and CDR2 sequences are SGHDT and YYEEEE. V was clipped by 5 bases and J by 0 bases; unmatched bases: 5. The CDR3 sequence is 15 residues long.

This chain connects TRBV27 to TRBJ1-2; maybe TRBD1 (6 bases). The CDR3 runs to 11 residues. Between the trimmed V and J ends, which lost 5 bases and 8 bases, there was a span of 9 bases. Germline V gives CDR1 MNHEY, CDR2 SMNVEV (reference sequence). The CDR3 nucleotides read TGTGCCAGCAGTCCAGGGGACGGCTACACCTTC. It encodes CASSPGDGYTF.

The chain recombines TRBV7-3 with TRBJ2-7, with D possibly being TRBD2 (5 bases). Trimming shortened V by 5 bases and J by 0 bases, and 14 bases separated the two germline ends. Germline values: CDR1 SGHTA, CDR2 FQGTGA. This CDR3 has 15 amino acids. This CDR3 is CASSPGGPYSYEQYV. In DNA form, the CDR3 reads TGTGCCAGCAGCCCCGGCGGGCCTTACTCCTACGAGCAGTACGTC.

CDR3 in DNA: TGCGCCAGCAGTCGGGGATCGCGCCCGGAGACAGATACGCAGTATTTT. This encodes CASSRGSRPETDTQYF. This rearrangement joins TRBV5-1 to TRBJ2-3, with D possibly being TRBD2 (5 bases). Germline CDR1 reads SGHRS; CDR2 reads YFSETQ. This CDR3 has 16 residues. V was pared by 5 bases and J by 3 bases, with 19 bases between.

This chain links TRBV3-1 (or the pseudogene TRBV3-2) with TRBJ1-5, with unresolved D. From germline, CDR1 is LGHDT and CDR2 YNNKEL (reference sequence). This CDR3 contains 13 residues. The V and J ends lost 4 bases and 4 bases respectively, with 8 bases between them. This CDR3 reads CASSPSENQPQHF. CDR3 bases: TGTGCCAGCAGCCCAAGTGAGAATCAGCCCCAGCATTTT.

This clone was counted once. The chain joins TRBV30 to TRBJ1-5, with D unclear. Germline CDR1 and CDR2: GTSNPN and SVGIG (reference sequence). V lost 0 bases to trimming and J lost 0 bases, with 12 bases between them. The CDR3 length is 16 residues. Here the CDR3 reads CAWSVRGAYSNQPQHF. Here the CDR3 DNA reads TGTGCCTGGAGTGTACGGGGAGCGTATAGCAATCAGCCCCAGCATTTT.

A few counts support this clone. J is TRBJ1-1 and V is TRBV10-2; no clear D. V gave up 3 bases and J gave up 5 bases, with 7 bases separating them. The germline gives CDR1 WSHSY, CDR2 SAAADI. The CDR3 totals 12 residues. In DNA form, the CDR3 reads TGCGCCAGCAGTGAAGGGAGGACTGAAGCTTTCTTT. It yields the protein CASSEGRTEAFF.

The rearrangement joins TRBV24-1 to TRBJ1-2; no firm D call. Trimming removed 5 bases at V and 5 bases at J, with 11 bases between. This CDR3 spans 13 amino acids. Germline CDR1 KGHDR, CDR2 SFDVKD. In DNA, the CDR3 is TGTGCCACCAGTGGCGGGTCTCGGTATGGCTACACCTTC. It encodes CATSGGSRYGYTF.

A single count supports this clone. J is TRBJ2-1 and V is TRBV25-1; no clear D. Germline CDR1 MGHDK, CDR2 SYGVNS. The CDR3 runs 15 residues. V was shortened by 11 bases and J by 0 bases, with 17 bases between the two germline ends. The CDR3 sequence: CAVIGLPVSYNEQFF. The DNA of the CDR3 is TGTGCCGTTATTGGGCTGCCGGTCTCCTACAATGAGCAGTTCTTC.

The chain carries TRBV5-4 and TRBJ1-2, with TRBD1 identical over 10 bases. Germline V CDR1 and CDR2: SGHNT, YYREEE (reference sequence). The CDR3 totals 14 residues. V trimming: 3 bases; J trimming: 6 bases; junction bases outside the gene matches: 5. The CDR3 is CASSSPGQGHGYTF. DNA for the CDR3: TGTGCCAGCAGCTCGCCGGGACAGGGGCATGGCTACACCTTC. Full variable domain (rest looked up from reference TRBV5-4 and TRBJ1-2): ETGVTQSPTHLIKTRGQQVTLRCSSQSGHNTVSWYQQALGQGPQFIFQYYREEENGRGNFPPRFSGLQFPNYSSELNVNALELDDSALYLCASSSPGQGHGYTFGSGTRLTVV.

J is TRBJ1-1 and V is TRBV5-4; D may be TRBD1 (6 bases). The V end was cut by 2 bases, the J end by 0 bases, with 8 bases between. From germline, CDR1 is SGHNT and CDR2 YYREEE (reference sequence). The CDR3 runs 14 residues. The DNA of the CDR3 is TGTGCCAGCAGCTTTTGGACAGTGAACACTGAAGCTTTCTTT. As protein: CASSFWTVNTEAFF.

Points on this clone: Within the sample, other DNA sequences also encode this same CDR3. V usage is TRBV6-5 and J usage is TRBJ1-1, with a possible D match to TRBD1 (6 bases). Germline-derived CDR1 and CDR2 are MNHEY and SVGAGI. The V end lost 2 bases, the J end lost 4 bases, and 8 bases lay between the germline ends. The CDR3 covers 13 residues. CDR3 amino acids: CASSYGGGTEAFF. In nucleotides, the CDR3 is TGTGCCAGCAGTTACGGGGGCGGCACTGAAGCTTTCTTT.

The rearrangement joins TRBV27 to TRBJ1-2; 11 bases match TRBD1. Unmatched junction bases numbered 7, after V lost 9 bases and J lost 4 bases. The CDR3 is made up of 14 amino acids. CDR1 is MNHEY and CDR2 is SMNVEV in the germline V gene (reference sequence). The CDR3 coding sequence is TGTGCCAGTGGACAGGGGGCCTCCTTCTATGGCTACACCTTC. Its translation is CASGQGASFYGYTF.

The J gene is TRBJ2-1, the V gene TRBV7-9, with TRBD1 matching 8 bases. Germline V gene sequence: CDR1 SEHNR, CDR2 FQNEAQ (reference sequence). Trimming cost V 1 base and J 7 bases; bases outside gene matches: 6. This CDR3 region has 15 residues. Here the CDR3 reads CASSLGQGPRNEQFF. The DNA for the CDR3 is TGTGCCAGCAGCTTAGGACAGGGGCCGAGGAATGAGCAGTTCTTC. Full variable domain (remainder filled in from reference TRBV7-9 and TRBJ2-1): DTGVSQNPRHKITKRGQNVTFRCDPISEHNRLYWYRQTLGQGPEFLTYFQNEAQLEKSRLLSDRFSAERPKGSFSTLEIQRTEQGDSAMYLCASSLGQGPRNEQFFGPGTRLTVL.

CDR3 residues: CASSPKGGTGYEQYF. The CDR3 DNA is TGTGCCAGCAGCCCGAAAGGGGGAACCGGCTACGAGCAGTACTTC. V is TRBV7-2 and J is TRBJ2-7; tentatively, D is TRBD1 (6 bases). CDR3 length: 15 amino acids. Germline V lookup: CDR1 SGHTA, CDR2 FQGNSA. V shed 5 bases and J shed 3 bases, with 17 bases lying between them. Full variable domain (outside the CDR3, taken from reference TRBV7-2 and TRBJ2-7): GAGVSQSPSNKVTEKGKDVELRCDPISGHTALYWYRQSLGQGLEFLIYFQGNSAPDKSGLPSDRFSAERTGGSVSTLTIQRTQQEDSAVYLCASSPKGGTGYEQYFGPGTRLTVT.

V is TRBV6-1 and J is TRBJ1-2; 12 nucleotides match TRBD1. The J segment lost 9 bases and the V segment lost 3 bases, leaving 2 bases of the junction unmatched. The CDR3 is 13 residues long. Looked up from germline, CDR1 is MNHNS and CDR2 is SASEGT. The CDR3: CASSDGTGGRYTF. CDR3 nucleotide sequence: TGTGCCAGCAGTGACGGGACAGGGGGCCGCTACACCTTC.

The chain's CDR3 is CASTLSGQPQETQYF. The CDR3 DNA is TGTGCCAGTACCCTTTCGGGACAGCCCCAAGAGACCCAGTACTTC. The rearrangement joins TRBV19 to TRBJ2-5; TRBD1 matches 7 bases. J gave up 1 base and V 7 bases, and 9 bases lay outside the gene matches. The germline CDR1 and CDR2 sequences are LNHDA and SQIVND (reference sequence). The CDR3 is made up of 15 amino acids.

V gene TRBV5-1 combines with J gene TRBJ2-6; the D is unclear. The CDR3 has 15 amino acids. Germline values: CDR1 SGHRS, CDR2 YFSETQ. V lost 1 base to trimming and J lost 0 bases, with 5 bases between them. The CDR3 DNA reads TGCGCCAGCAGCTTGCCGAGCTCTGGGGCCAACGTCCTGACTTTC. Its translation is CASSLPSSGANVLTF. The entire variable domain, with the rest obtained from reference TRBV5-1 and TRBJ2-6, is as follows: KAGVTQTPRYLIKTRGQQVTLSCSPISGHRSVSWYQQTPGQGLQFLFEYFSETQRNKGNFPGRFSGRQFSNSRSEMNVSTLELGDSALYLCASSLPSSGANVLTFGAGSRLTVL.

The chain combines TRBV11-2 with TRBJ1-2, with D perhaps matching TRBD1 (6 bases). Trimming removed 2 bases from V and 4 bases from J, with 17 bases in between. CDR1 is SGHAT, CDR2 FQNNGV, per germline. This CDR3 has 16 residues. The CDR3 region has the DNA TGTGCCAGCAGCTTAATGCGGGGGGCGTTAAGCTATGGCTACACCTTC. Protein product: CASSLMRGALSYGYTF.

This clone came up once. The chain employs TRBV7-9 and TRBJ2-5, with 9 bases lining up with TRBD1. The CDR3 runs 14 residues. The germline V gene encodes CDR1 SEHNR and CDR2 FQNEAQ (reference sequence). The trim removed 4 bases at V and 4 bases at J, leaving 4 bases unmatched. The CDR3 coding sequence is TGTGCCAGCAGCTCCCGGGACAGGGTAGAGACCCAGTACTTC. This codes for CASSSRDRVETQYF.

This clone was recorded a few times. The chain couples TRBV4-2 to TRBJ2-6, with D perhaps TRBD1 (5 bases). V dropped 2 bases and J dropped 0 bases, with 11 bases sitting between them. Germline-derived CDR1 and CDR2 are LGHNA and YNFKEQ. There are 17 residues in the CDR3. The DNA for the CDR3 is TGTGCCAGCAGCCAACCTCGACAGAACTCTGGGGCCAACGTCCTGACTTTC. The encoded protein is CASSQPRQNSGANVLTF.